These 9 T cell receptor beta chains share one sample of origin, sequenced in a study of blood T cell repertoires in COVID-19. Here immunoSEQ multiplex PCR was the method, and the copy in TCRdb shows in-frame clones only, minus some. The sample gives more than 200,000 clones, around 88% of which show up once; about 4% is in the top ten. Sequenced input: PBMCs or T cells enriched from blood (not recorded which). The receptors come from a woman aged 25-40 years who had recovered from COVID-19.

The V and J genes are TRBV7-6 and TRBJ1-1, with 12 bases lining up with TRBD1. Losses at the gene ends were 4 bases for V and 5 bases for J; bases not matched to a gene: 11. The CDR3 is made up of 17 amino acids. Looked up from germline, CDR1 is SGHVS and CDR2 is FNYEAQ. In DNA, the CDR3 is TGTGCCAGCAGCTCAGGGGACAGGGGGCTATTGGGTACTGAAGCTTTCTTT. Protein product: CASSSGDRGLLGTEAFF.

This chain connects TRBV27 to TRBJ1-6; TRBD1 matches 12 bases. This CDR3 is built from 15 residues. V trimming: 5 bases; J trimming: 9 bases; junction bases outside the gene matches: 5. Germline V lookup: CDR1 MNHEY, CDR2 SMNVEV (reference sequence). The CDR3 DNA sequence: TGTGCCAGCAGTCATGAGGGACAGGGGGCTTCACCCCTCCACTTT. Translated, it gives CASSHEGQGASPLHF.

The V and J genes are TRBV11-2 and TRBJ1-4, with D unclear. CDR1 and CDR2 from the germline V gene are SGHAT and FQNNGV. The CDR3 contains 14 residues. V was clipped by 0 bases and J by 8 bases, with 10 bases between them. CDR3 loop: CASSLDGRREKLFF. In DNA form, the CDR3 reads TGTGCCAGCAGCTTAGATGGGAGAAGGGAAAAACTGTTTTTT.

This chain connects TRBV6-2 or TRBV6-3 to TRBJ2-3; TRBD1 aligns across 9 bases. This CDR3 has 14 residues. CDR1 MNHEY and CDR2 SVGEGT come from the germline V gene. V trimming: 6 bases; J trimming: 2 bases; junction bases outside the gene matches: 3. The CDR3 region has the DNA TGTGCCAGCAGCACAGGGGGCCTCACAGATACGCAGTATTTT. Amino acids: CASSTGGLTDTQYF.

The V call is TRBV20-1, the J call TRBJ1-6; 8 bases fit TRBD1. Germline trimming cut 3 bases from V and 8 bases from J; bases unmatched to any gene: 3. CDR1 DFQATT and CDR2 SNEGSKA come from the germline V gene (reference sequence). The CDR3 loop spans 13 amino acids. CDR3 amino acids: CSASVDRDSPLHF. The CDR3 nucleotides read TGCAGTGCTAGTGTGGACAGGGATTCACCCCTCCACTTT.

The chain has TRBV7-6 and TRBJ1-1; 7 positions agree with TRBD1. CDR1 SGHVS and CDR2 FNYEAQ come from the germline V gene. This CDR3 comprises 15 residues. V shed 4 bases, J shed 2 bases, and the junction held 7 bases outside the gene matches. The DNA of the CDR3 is TGTGCCAGCAGCTCCAGGACAGGTTCAAACACTGAAGCTTTCTTT. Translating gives CASSSRTGSNTEAFF.

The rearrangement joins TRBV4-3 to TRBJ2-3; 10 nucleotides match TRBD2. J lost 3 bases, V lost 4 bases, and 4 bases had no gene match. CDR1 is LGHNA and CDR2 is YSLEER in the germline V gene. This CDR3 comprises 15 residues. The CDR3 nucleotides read TGCGCCAGCAGCCTCAAAGCGGGAGGGACAGATACGCAGTATTTT. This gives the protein CASSLKAGGTDTQYF.

CDR3 sequence: CACTGTSIHEQFF. CDR3 bases: TGTGCCTGCACCGGGACTAGCATCCATGAGCAGTTCTTC. V and J are TRBV30 and TRBJ2-1; 9 bases match TRBD2. The CDR3 is 13 amino acids. Unmatched junction bases numbered 8, after V lost 6 bases and J lost 8 bases. Germline CDR1 is GTSNPN and CDR2 is SVGIG (reference sequence).

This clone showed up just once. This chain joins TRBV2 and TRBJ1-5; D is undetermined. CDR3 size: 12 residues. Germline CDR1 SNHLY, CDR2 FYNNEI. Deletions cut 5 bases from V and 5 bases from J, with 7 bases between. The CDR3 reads CASSLRDQPQHF. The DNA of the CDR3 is TGTGCCAGCAGTCTCCGGGATCAGCCCCAGCATTTT.